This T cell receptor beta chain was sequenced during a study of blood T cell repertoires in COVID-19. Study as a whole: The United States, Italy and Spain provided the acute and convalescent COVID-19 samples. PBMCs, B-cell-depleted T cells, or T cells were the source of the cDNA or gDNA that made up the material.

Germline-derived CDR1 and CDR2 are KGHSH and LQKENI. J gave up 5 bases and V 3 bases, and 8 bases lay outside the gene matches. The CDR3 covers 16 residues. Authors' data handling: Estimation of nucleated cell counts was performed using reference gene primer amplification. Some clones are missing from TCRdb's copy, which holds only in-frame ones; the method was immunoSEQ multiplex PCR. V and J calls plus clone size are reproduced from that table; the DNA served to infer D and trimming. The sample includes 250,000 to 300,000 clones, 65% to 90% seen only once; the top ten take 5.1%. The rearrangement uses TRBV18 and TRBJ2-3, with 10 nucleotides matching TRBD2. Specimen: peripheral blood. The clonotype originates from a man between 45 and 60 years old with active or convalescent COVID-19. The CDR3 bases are TGTGCCAGCTCACCTACCCTAGCGGGAGCAGTAGATACGCAGTATTTT. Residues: CASSPTLAGAVDTQYF.